A selection of T cell receptor beta chains follows, all from one sample in a study of blood T cell repertoires in COVID-19. Sequencing used immunoSEQ multiplex PCR; TCRdb keeps in-frame clones, though not all of them. The data show some 160,000 clones, roughly four fifths seen once. The sequencing input was peripheral blood. The source of these receptors is a woman aged 80 or older with acute or convalescent COVID-19. Both conserved end residues are part of each CDR3.

V gene	J gene	CDR3 protein
TRBV5-5	TRBJ1-1	CASSGFTGNTEAFF
TRBV7-2	TRBJ2-7	CASSLEVAAPYEQYF
TRBV27	TRBJ1-1	CASSSAQGKTFF
TRBV29-1	TRBJ2-3	CSVDSRSTDTQYF
TRBV12-3/TRBV12-4	TRBJ1-5	CASSFGRDQPQHF
TRBV18	TRBJ1-1	CASSPPTGGMNTEAFF
TRBV5-4	TRBJ1-3	CASSSYGVGNTIYF
TRBV11-2	TRBJ1-2	CASSRPVADGYTF
TRBV29-1	TRBJ1-2	CSVGQGRSQGYTF
TRBV2	TRBJ2-2	CASSAGLAGAPGELFF
TRBV7-3	TRBJ2-1	CASSQDRGSYNEQFF
TRBV19	TRBJ1-1	CASTRTGLSTEAFF
TRBV27	TRBJ2-4	CASSLVNRELAKNIQYF
TRBV6-2/TRBV6-3	TRBJ2-2	CASSWSTGTGGLSTGELFF
TRBV4-1	TRBJ2-3	CASSQLGTGTYTQYF
TRBV11-2	TRBJ2-3	CASSFQGTDTQYF
TRBV21-1	TRBJ1-1	CASSKGGKGANTEAFF